These T cell receptor beta chains were read from a single sample in a study of cytotoxic CD8 clonotypes in ibrutinib-treated CLL. Generated by immunoSEQ multiplex PCR, the TCRdb table keeps only in-frame clones and is missing some. The sample contains 200,000 or so clones, roughly 65% of which appear only once. The specimen comprised PBMCs, sampled after 12 months of ibrutinib treatment. The receptors were sampled from a human donor with chronic lymphocytic leukemia. Each CDR3 is given with its conserved first and last residue. D genes are given only for firm matches.

cdr3_aa: CASSLTGQGGYTF; j_call: TRBJ1-2; d_call: TRBD1; v_call: TRBV7-8
cdr3_aa: CASRRDSSGNTIYF; j_call: TRBJ1-3; d_call: TRBD1; v_call: TRBV7-9
cdr3_aa: CAWTKGQGYQPQHF; j_call: TRBJ1-5; d_call: .; v_call: TRBV30
cdr3_aa: CASRLAARKTYEQYF; j_call: TRBJ2-7; d_call: TRBD2; v_call: TRBV27
cdr3_aa: CSVQLTGNTEAFF; j_call: TRBJ1-1; d_call: .; v_call: TRBV29-1
cdr3_aa: CAISGGDQPQHF; j_call: TRBJ1-5; d_call: .; v_call: TRBV10-3
cdr3_aa: CASSPIHVNTGELFF; j_call: TRBJ2-2; d_call: .; v_call: TRBV7-2
cdr3_aa: CAWTPGLAADTQYF; j_call: TRBJ2-3; d_call: TRBD2; v_call: TRBV30
cdr3_aa: CASSLKQGYSGNTIYF; j_call: TRBJ1-3; d_call: .; v_call: TRBV27
cdr3_aa: CASSPGQMNEKLFF; j_call: TRBJ1-4; d_call: TRBD1; v_call: TRBV7-9
cdr3_aa: CSVFQASYNEQFF; j_call: TRBJ2-1; d_call: .; v_call: TRBV29-1
cdr3_aa: CAWSTTVNYGYTF; j_call: TRBJ1-2; d_call: .; v_call: TRBV30
cdr3_aa: CASCVGGAGYNEQFF; j_call: TRBJ2-1; d_call: .; v_call: TRBV12-5
cdr3_aa: CASSDIPDKKYNEQFF; j_call: TRBJ2-1; d_call: .; v_call: TRBV6-9
cdr3_aa: CATSRGKGLSSNQPQHF; j_call: TRBJ1-5; d_call: .; v_call: TRBV15
cdr3_aa: CAWNRSGQDGGETQYF; j_call: TRBJ2-5; d_call: .; v_call: TRBV30
cdr3_aa: CAWSKQGDTEAFF; j_call: TRBJ1-1; d_call: TRBD1; v_call: TRBV30
cdr3_aa: CASSSWTSGRADTQYF; j_call: TRBJ2-3; d_call: TRBD2; v_call: TRBV18
cdr3_aa: CAWRSGTGALSNQPQHF; j_call: TRBJ1-5; d_call: TRBD1; v_call: TRBV30
cdr3_aa: CATSTGRTYEQYF; j_call: TRBJ2-7; d_call: .; v_call: TRBV9
cdr3_aa: CASSPRTPINTEAFF; j_call: TRBJ1-1; d_call: .; v_call: TRBV9
cdr3_aa: CASSTRSSGAGDEQFF; j_call: TRBJ2-1; d_call: TRBD2; v_call: TRBV18
cdr3_aa: CASSPWGDNTGNTIYF; j_call: TRBJ1-3; d_call: .; v_call: TRBV6-4
cdr3_aa: CASSLTSSGRPYEQYF; j_call: TRBJ2-7; d_call: TRBD2; v_call: TRBV27
cdr3_aa: CASSPMRDYEQYF; j_call: TRBJ2-7; d_call: .; v_call: TRBV7-2
cdr3_aa: CASNQQGRDNSPLHF; j_call: TRBJ1-6; d_call: TRBD1; v_call: TRBV6-5
cdr3_aa: CASNKGHGELFF; j_call: TRBJ2-2; d_call: .; v_call: TRBV2
cdr3_aa: CASSRNEGAIWEQYF; j_call: TRBJ2-7; d_call: TRBD1; v_call: TRBV7-6
cdr3_aa: CASSVGGLNYEQYF; j_call: TRBJ2-7; d_call: .; v_call: TRBV9
cdr3_aa: CAWSVGTLYEQYF; j_call: TRBJ2-7; d_call: .; v_call: TRBV30
cdr3_aa: CASSEEGAYGYTF; j_call: TRBJ1-2; d_call: TRBD1; v_call: TRBV10-1
cdr3_aa: CASSERGGGDYGYTF; j_call: TRBJ1-2; d_call: .; v_call: TRBV6-1
cdr3_aa: CASSQAGTGGLNEKLFF; j_call: TRBJ1-4; d_call: TRBD1; v_call: TRBV4-2
cdr3_aa: CASSYTYRVTGTEAFF; j_call: TRBJ1-1; d_call: .; v_call: TRBV6-5
cdr3_aa: CASSVGRQPQHF; j_call: TRBJ1-5; d_call: .; v_call: TRBV2
cdr3_aa: CASSLRQQQPQHF; j_call: TRBJ1-5; d_call: .; v_call: TRBV7-6
cdr3_aa: CASSGQGRQPYEQYF; j_call: TRBJ2-7; d_call: TRBD1; v_call: TRBV27
cdr3_aa: CASSQDTPYGYTF; j_call: TRBJ1-2; d_call: .; v_call: TRBV14
cdr3_aa: CASSPGTVSDTQYF; j_call: TRBJ2-3; d_call: .; v_call: TRBV5-1
cdr3_aa: CAWSGLGPMPITEAFF; j_call: TRBJ1-1; d_call: .; v_call: TRBV30
cdr3_aa: CASSLGTTGQYGYTF; j_call: TRBJ1-2; d_call: .; v_call: TRBV5-6
cdr3_aa: CASSVDPQRANYGYTF; j_call: TRBJ1-2; d_call: .; v_call: TRBV9
cdr3_aa: CSVEAGQGRVEQYF; j_call: TRBJ2-7; d_call: TRBD1; v_call: TRBV29-1
cdr3_aa: CASSLITGGAGKVNTEAFF; j_call: TRBJ1-1; d_call: TRBD1; v_call: TRBV7-6
cdr3_aa: CSVEDGQGTNYGYTF; j_call: TRBJ1-2; d_call: .; v_call: TRBV29-1
cdr3_aa: CASTTSGSFGEQFF; j_call: TRBJ2-1; d_call: TRBD2; v_call: TRBV2
cdr3_aa: CASSSLAGSSSGANVLTF; j_call: TRBJ2-6; d_call: .; v_call: TRBV5-1
cdr3_aa: CASTPGRGRQGKLFF; j_call: TRBJ1-4; d_call: .; v_call: TRBV6-1
cdr3_aa: CASSGRTVSYEQYF; j_call: TRBJ2-7; d_call: .; v_call: TRBV2
cdr3_aa: CASTELSTDTQYF; j_call: TRBJ2-3; d_call: .; v_call: TRBV6-5
cdr3_aa: CASSLGLATGEQYF; j_call: TRBJ2-7; d_call: TRBD2; v_call: TRBV28
cdr3_aa: CASSPSPLILTDTQYF; j_call: TRBJ2-3; d_call: .; v_call: TRBV4-2
cdr3_aa: CASSRKSGGGQETQYF; j_call: TRBJ2-5; d_call: TRBD1; v_call: TRBV7-2
cdr3_aa: CASSQDHGTGGNQPQHF; j_call: TRBJ1-5; d_call: TRBD1; v_call: TRBV4-1
cdr3_aa: CASSLYLGLAAVNEQFF; j_call: TRBJ2-1; d_call: TRBD2; v_call: TRBV7-2
cdr3_aa: CASSPVADGEGSYEQYF; j_call: TRBJ2-7; d_call: .; v_call: TRBV11-2
cdr3_aa: CAWSVGRPNSPLHF; j_call: TRBJ1-6; d_call: .; v_call: TRBV30
cdr3_aa: CAISDRGALYTF; j_call: TRBJ1-2; d_call: TRBD1; v_call: TRBV6-5
cdr3_aa: CASSIVLNSNTEAFF; j_call: TRBJ1-1; d_call: .; v_call: TRBV19
cdr3_aa: CASSGPGTGLAKNIQYF; j_call: TRBJ2-4; d_call: TRBD1; v_call: TRBV2